The sequence of this TCR beta chain was determined in a study of blood T cell repertoires in COVID-19. In germline, CDR1 is LGHDT, CDR2 YNNKEL (reference sequence). The CDR3 has 14 amino acids. V was cut by 5 bases and J by 3 bases, with 11 bases left in between. Produced via immunoSEQ multiplex PCR; TCRdb's table is partial and in-frame only. The repertoire holds about 320,000 clones, with around 90% as singletons. The sample holds one count of this clone. V and J are TRBV3-1 (or the pseudogene TRBV3-2) and TRBJ2-1, with D maybe TRBD1 (5 bases). This receptor was obtained from a man aged 55 to 70 who had recovered from COVID-19. Sequencing used PBMCs or T cells enriched from blood (not recorded which). CDR3 region: CASSTAGYYNEQFF. Written as DNA, the CDR3 is TGTGCCAGCAGCACCGCAGGGTACTACAATGAGCAGTTCTTC.